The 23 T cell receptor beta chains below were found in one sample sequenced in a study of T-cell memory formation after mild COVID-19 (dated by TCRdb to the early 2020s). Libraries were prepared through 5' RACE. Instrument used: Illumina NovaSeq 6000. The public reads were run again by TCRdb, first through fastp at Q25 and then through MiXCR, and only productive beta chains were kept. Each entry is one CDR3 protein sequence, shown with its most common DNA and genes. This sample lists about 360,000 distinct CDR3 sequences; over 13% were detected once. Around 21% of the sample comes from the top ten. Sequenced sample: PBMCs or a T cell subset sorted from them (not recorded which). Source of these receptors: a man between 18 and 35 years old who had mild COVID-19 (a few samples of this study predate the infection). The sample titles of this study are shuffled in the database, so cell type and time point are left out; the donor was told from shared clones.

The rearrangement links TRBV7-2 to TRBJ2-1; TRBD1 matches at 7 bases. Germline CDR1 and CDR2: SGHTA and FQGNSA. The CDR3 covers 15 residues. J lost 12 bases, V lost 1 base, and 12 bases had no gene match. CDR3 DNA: TGTGCCAGCAGCTTAGACTTGCTACCCTCAGGGGGGCAGTTCTTC. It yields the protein CASSLDLLPSGGQFF.

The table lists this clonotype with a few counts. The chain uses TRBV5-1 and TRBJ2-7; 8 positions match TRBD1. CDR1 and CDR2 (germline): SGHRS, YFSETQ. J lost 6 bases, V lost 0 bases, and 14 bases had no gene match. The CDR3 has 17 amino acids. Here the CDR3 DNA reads TGCGCCAGCAGCTTGGGACAGGTCGGCAGGGGGCGCTTCGAGCAGTACTTC. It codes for CASSLGQVGRGRFEQYF.

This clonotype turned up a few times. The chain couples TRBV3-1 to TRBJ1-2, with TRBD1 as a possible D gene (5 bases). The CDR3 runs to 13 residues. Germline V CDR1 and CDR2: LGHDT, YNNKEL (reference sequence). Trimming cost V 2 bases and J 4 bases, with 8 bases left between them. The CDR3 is CASSQQGGYGYTF. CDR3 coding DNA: TGTGCCAGCAGCCAACAGGGAGGCTATGGCTACACCTTC.

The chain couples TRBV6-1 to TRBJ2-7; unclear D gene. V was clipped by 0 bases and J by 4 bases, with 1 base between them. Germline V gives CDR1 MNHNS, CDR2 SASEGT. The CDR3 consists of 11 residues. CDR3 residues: CASSEAYEQYV. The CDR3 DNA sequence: TGTGCCAGCAGTGAAGCGTACGAGCAGTACGTC.

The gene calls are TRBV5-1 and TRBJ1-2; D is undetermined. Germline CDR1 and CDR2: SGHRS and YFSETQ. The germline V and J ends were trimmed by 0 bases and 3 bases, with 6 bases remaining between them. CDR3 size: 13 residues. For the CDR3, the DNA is TGCGCCAGCAGCTTGGCCGCATACTATGGCTACACCTTC. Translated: CASSLAAYYGYTF.

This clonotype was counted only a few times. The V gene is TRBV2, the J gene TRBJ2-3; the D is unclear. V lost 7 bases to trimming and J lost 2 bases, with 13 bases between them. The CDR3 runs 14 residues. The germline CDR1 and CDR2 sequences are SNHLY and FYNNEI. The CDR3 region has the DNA TGTGCCAGCAAGAATAGGCCTAACACAGATACGCAGTATTTT. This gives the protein CASKNRPNTDTQYF.

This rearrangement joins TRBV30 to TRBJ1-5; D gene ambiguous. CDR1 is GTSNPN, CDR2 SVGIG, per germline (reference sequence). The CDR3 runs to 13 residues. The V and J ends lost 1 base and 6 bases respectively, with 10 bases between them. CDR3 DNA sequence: TGTGCCTGGAGTGGTACAGTAGGTCAGCCCCAGCATTTT. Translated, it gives CAWSGTVGQPQHF.

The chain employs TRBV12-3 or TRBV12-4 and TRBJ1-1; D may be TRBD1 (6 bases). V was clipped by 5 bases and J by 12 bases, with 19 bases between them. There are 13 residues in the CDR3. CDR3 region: CASSHGTRRFPFF. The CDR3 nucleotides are TGTGCCAGCAGTCACGGGACAAGGCGTTTTCCTTTCTTT.

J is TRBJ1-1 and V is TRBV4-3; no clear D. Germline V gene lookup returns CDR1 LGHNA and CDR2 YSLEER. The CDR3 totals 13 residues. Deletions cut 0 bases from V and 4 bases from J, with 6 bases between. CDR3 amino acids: CASSQDEGTEAFF. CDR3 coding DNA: TGCGCCAGCAGCCAAGATGAGGGCACTGAAGCTTTCTTT.

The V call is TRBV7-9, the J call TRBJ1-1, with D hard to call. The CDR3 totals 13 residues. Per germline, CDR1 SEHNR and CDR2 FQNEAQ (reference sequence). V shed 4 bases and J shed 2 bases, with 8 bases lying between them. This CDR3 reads CASSSYLNTEAFF. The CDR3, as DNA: TGTGCCAGCAGCTCATACCTAAACACTGAAGCTTTCTTT.

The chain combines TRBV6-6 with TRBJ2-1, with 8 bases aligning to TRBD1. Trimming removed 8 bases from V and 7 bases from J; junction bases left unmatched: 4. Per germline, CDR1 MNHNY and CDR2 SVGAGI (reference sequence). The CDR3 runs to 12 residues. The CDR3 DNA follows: TGTGCCAGCGGACAGGGTTTAAATGAGCAGTTCTTC. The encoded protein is CASGQGLNEQFF.

In nucleotides, the CDR3 is TGTGCCACCAGTGACTCAGGGGTTAACTATGGCTACACCTTC. It is translated as CATSDSGVNYGYTF. The chain has TRBV24-1 and TRBJ1-2; a weak D match, TRBD1 (6 bases). V was clipped by 4 bases and J by 1 base, with 9 bases between them. This CDR3 spans 14 amino acids. Germline V gene sequence: CDR1 KGHDR, CDR2 SFDVKD.

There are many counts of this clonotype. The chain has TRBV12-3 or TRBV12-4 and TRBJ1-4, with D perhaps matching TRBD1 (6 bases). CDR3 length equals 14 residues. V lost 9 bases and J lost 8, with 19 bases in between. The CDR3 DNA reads TGTGCCAGTTCCCCGGGGGCCGGACTCGAAAAACTGTTTTTT. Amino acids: CASSPGAGLEKLFF.

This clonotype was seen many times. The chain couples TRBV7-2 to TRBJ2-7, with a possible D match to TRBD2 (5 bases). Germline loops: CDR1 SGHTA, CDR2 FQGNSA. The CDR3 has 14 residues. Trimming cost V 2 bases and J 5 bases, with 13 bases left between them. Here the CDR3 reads CASSLYEGNDEQYF. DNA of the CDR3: TGTGCCAGCAGCTTATACGAGGGTAACGACGAGCAGTACTTC.

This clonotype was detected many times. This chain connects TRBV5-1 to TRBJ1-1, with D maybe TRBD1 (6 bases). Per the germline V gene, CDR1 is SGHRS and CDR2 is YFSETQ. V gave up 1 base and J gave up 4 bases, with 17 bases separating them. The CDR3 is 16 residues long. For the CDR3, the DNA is TGCGCCAGCAGCTTGCTTAAGAGGCAGGGGCCCACTGAAGCTTTCTTT. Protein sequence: CASSLLKRQGPTEAFF.

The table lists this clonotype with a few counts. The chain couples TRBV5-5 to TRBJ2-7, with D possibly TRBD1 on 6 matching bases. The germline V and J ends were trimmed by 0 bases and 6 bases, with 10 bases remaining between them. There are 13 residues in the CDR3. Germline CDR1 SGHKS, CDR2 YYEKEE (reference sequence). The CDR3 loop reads CASSLEDRPEQYF. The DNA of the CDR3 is TGTGCCAGCAGCTTGGAGGACAGACCCGAGCAGTACTTC.

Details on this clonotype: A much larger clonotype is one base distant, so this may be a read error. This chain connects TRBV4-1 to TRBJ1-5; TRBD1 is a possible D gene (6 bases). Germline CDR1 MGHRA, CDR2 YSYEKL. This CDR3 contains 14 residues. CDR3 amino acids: CASSQSRGNQPKHF. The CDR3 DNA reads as TGCGCCAGCAGCCAATCCAGGGGCAATCAGCCCAAGCATTTT.

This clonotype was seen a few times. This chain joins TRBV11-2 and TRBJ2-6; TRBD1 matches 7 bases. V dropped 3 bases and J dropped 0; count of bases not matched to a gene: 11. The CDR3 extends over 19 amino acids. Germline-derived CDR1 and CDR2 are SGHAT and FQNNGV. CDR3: CASSLRGTAHLSGANVLTF. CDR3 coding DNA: TGTGCCAGCAGCTTGAGGGGGACAGCTCATCTCTCTGGGGCCAACGTCCTGACTTTC.

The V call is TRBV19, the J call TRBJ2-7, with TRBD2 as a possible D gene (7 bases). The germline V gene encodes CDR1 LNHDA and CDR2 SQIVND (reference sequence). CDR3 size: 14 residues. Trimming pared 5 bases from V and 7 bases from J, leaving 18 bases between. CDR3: CASSGGAAREEQYF. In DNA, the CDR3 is TGTGCCAGTAGTGGGGGGGCAGCGAGGGAAGAGCAGTACTTC. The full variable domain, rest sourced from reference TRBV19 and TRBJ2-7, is DGGITQSPKYLFRKEGQNVTLSCEQNLNHDAMYWYRQDPGQGLRLIYYSQIVNDFQKGDIAEGYSVSREKKESFPLTVTSAQKNPTAFYLCASSGGAAREEQYFGPGTRLTVT.

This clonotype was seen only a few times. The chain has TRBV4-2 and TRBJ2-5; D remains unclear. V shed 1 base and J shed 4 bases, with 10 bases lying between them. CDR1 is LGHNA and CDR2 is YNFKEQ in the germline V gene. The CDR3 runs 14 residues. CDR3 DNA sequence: TGTGCCAGCAGCCAAGGCCGGGCAGGAGAGACCCAGTACTTC. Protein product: CASSQGRAGETQYF.

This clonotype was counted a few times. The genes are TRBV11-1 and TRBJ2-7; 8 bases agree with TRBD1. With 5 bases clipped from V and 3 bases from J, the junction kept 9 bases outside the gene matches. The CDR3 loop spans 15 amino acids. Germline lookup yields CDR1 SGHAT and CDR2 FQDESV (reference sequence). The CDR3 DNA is TGTGCCAGCAGCCGTGGACAGGGACCTTACTACGAGCAGTACTTC. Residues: CASSRGQGPYYEQYF.

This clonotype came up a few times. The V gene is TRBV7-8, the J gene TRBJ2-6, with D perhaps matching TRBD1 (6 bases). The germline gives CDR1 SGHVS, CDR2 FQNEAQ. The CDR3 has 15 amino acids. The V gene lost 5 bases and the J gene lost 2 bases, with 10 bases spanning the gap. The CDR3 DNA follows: TGTGCCAGCAGCACTTGGACAGCTGGGGCCAACGTCCTGACTTTC. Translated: CASSTWTAGANVLTF.

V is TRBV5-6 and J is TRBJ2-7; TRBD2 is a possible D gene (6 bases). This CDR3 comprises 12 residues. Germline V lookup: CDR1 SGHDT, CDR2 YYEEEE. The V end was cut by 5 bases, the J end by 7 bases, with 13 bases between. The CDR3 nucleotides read TGTGCCAGCAGGTCCGCCGGGGGTGAGCAGTACGTC. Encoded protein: CASRSAGGEQYV.